Shown below are 3 T cell receptor beta chains from a single sample sequenced in a study of shared clonotypes between healthy human individuals. Sequencing used immunoSEQ multiplex PCR; TCRdb keeps in-frame clones, though not all of them. The repertoire holds a few million clones, with approximately 94% as singletons. The source material was naive CD4+ T cells sorted from blood. Subset described: CD45RA+ positively selected. Receptor source: a young man in good health.

This clone was recorded only once. Other DNA variants within this sample encode the same CDR3. The chain couples TRBV30 to TRBJ2-2, with D hard to call. The germline CDR1 and CDR2 sequences are GTSNPN and SVGIG (reference sequence). The CDR3 loop spans 11 amino acids. Trimming took 2 bases from V and 6 from J, leaving 4 bases between them. The CDR3, as DNA: TGTGCCTGGAGTTCCCCCGGGGAGCTGTTTTTT. Translating it yields CAWSSPGELFF.

In regard to this clone: Other DNA sequences in this sample translate to the same CDR3. This chain links TRBV2 with TRBJ2-3; D gene ambiguous. CDR3 length: 12 amino acids. The germline V gene encodes CDR1 SNHLY and CDR2 FYNNEI. V gave up 5 bases and J gave up 2 bases, with 5 bases separating them. The CDR3 nucleotides are TGTGCCAGCAGTCCGTCCACAGATACGCAGTATTTT. It is translated as CASSPSTDTQYF.

The chain employs TRBV7-9 and TRBJ2-7, with D possibly being TRBD1 or TRBD2 (5 bases each). Germline-derived CDR1 and CDR2 are SEHNR and FQNEAQ (reference sequence). This CDR3 comprises 15 residues. Trimming removed 7 bases at V and 1 base at J, with 17 bases between. The CDR3 reads CASIRSGTSSYEQYF. CDR3 in DNA: TGTGCCAGCATCCGATCTGGGACGTCTTCCTACGAGCAGTACTTC.